Listed here are 26 T cell receptor beta chains from one sample, sequenced in a study of neurological immune-mediated disorders. TCRdb ran MiXCR on the 5' RACE reads and lists one entry per CDR3 protein. The table lists some 22,000 distinct CDR3 sequences, around a sixth of them singletons. Sequences were obtained from CD8+ T cells from blood. These receptors originate from a woman aged 18-35 years with multiple sclerosis.

This clonotype was found many times. The chain couples TRBV6-5 to TRBJ2-2, with 9 bases lining up with TRBD1. In germline, CDR1 is MNHEY, CDR2 SVGAGI. J lost 3 bases, V lost 5 bases, and 7 bases had no gene match. This CDR3 is built from 16 residues. This chain's CDR3 is CASSPTGGLDTGELFF. The CDR3, as DNA: TGTGCCAGCAGTCCCACAGGGGGCTTGGACACCGGGGAGCTGTTTTTT.

This clonotype appeared many times. The chain employs TRBV5-6 and TRBJ2-3; TRBD1 matches at 7 bases. J was trimmed by 2 bases and V by 0 bases; bases with no gene match: 6. CDR1 is SGHDT, CDR2 YYEEEE, per germline. The length of the CDR3 is 16 residues. CDR3 residues: CASSLVTGEYTDTQYF. CDR3 bases: TGTGCCAGCAGCTTGGTCACAGGGGAATACACAGATACGCAGTATTTT.

This clonotype was detected only a few times. The gene calls are TRBV7-9 and TRBJ1-2, with D possibly being TRBD1 (5 bases). This CDR3 contains 14 residues. Looked up from germline, CDR1 is SEHNR and CDR2 is FQNEAQ (reference sequence). V dropped 5 bases and J dropped 5 bases, with 15 bases sitting between them. The CDR3 region is CASSPGTAPYGYTF. The CDR3 DNA follows: TGTGCCAGCAGCCCAGGGACGGCCCCTTATGGCTACACCTTC.

This clonotype has a count of ten or more. The chain links TRBV5-1 to TRBJ2-1; 7 nucleotides match TRBD1. The V gene end was trimmed by 4 bases and the J gene end by 0 bases; junction bases not matched to a gene: 10. CDR1 is SGHRS and CDR2 is YFSETQ in the germline V gene. This CDR3 has 17 amino acids. This chain's CDR3 is CASSTKGTVDSYNEQFF. Written as DNA, the CDR3 is TGCGCCAGCAGCACAAAAGGGACAGTAGACTCCTACAATGAGCAGTTCTTC.

The chain has TRBV5-4 and TRBJ1-2; possible D gene TRBD1, 5 bases. The CDR3 runs to 15 residues. Trimming shortened V by 3 bases and J by 1 base, and 13 bases separated the two germline ends. Germline V gene lookup returns CDR1 SGHNT and CDR2 YYREEE (reference sequence). The CDR3 reads CASSYDGGYNYGYTF. DNA for the CDR3: TGTGCCAGCAGCTATGACGGGGGTTATAACTATGGCTACACCTTC.

This clonotype was detected many times. This chain uses TRBV11-2 with TRBJ2-7; tentative D call: TRBD1 (6 bases). Germline CDR1 is SGHAT and CDR2 is FQNNGV. This CDR3 has 14 amino acids. Trimming cost V 4 bases and J 2 bases, with 12 bases left between them. CDR3 sequence (DNA): TGTGCCAGCAGCTCGCTACAGGGAACCTACGAGCAGTACGTC. This codes for CASSSLQGTYEQYV.

There are many counts of this clonotype. The chain recombines TRBV27 with TRBJ1-2; 8 positions agree with TRBD1. CDR1 and CDR2 (germline): MNHEY, SMNVEV (reference sequence). V was pared by 0 bases and J by 4 bases, with 7 bases of the junction left unmatched. CDR3 size: 16 residues. The chain's CDR3 is CASSLSRQGAGYGYTF. The CDR3 DNA reads as TGTGCCAGCAGTTTATCTAGGCAGGGGGCAGGCTATGGCTACACCTTC.

The CDR3 bases are TGCAGCGTTGCACCAAAGGAGGGCACTGAAGCTTTCTTT. Translating it yields CSVAPKEGTEAFF. The chain carries TRBV29-1 and TRBJ1-1; D ambiguous. The CDR3 length is 13 residues. The germline CDR1 and CDR2 sequences are SQVTM and ANQGSEA. Trimming took 4 bases from V and 4 from J, leaving 13 bases between them.

This clonotype was found many times. The chain carries TRBV5-6 and TRBJ1-1; no firm D call. The CDR3 sequence is 16 residues long. Per the germline V gene, CDR1 is SGHDT and CDR2 is YYEEEE. Between the trimmed V and J ends, which lost 1 base and 4 bases, there was a span of 17 bases. The CDR3 here is CASSLWVGSRATEAFF. In nucleotides, the CDR3 is TGTGCCAGCAGCTTGTGGGTAGGGAGTAGGGCCACTGAAGCTTTCTTT. The full variable domain, its missing parts supplied by reference TRBV5-6 and TRBJ1-1, is DAGVTQSPTHLIKTRGQQVTLRCSPKSGHDTVSWYQQALGQGPQFIFQYYEEEERQRGNFPDRFSGHQFPNYSSELNVNALLLGDSALYLCASSLWVGSRATEAFFGQGTRLTVV.

This clonotype was recorded many times. The rearrangement links TRBV12-3 or TRBV12-4 to TRBJ1-2, with D uncertain. V lost 0 bases to trimming and J lost 8 bases, with 16 bases between them. This CDR3 contains 15 residues. The DNA for the CDR3 is TGTGCCAGCAGTTTAGCGCGGCCAGGTTCGCGCGGCTACACCTTC. This gives the protein CASSLARPGSRGYTF.

This clonotype was seen at least ten times. The chain joins TRBV7-6 to TRBJ2-3; D remains ambiguous. The V end was cut by 4 bases, the J end by 1 base, with 12 bases between. The germline CDR1 and CDR2 sequences are SGHVS and FNYEAQ. The CDR3 consists of 15 residues. CDR3 loop: CASSSLDIRTDTQYF. CDR3 nucleotides: TGTGCCAGCAGCTCCCTTGACATACGCACAGATACGCAGTATTTT. The variable domain in full, with the rest retrieved from reference TRBV7-6 and TRBJ2-3, is GAGVSQSPRYKVTKRGQDVALRCDPISGHVSLYWYRQALGQGPEFLTYFNYEAQQDKSGLPNDRFSAERPEGSISTLTIQRTEQRDSAMYRCASSSLDIRTDTQYFGPGTRLTVL.

This clonotype occurred many times. An end of the junction does not agree with germline; a read error may underlie this. This chain joins TRBV7-7 and TRBJ2-7; TRBD2 matches at 10 bases. The CDR3 runs to 16 residues. The germline CDR1 and CDR2 sequences are SSHAT and FNYEAQ (reference sequence). CDR3 amino acids: CASSLGTSEYSYEQYF. CDR3 nucleotides: TGTGCTAGCAGCTTGGGGACTAGCGAGTACTCCTACGAGCAGTACTTC.

This chain uses TRBV12-3 or TRBV12-4 with TRBJ2-1; 11 bases match TRBD2. V shed 5 bases, J shed 6 bases, and the junction held 9 bases outside the gene matches. The length of the CDR3 is 16 residues. The CDR3 loop is CASSARSSGGVNEQFF. The DNA for the CDR3 is TGTGCCAGCAGTGCCCGGAGTAGCGGGGGGGTCAATGAGCAGTTCTTC.

This clonotype showed up many times. The V and J genes are TRBV20-1 and TRBJ2-5, with 7 bases that match TRBD2. CDR3 length equals 14 residues. The ends lost 6 bases at V and 5 bases at J; junction bases unmatched: 12. Per the germline V gene, CDR1 is DFQATT and CDR2 is SNEGSKA (reference sequence). The CDR3 region has the DNA TGCAGTGCCCATCTTGGAGGCGGGAGTGAGACCCAGTACTTC. Protein sequence: CSAHLGGGSETQYF.

This clonotype is labeled medium-sized. The chain couples TRBV19 to TRBJ2-4, with 7 bases lining up with TRBD1. Per the germline V gene, CDR1 is LNHDA and CDR2 is SQIVND (reference sequence). The ends lost 5 bases at V and 6 bases at J; junction bases unmatched: 19. CDR3 size: 18 residues. The CDR3 DNA sequence: TGTGCCAGTAGTGCGCCGATGACAGGGTTAGGATTACGAAACATTCAGTACTTC. This encodes CASSAPMTGLGLRNIQYF.

This clonotype showed up just a few times. V usage is TRBV10-1 and J usage is TRBJ2-1; the match to TRBD2 covers 12 bases. J was trimmed by 0 bases and V by 8 bases; bases with no gene match: 20. The CDR3 consists of 21 residues. The V gene's germline CDR1 is WNHNN and CDR2 SYGVQD (reference sequence). The CDR3 spells CASPFRPTSGRVGSSYNEQFF. CDR3 sequence (DNA): TGCGCCAGCCCCTTTCGACCGACTAGCGGGAGAGTGGGAAGCTCCTACAATGAGCAGTTCTTC.

V usage is TRBV12-3 or TRBV12-4 and J usage is TRBJ2-1, with no clear D. The CDR3 has 16 residues. Trimming cost V 2 bases and J 2 bases, with 13 bases left between them. Here the CDR3 DNA reads TGTGCCAGCAGTTTAAGGTGGAAGGGCCCCTACAATGAGCAGTTCTTC. This encodes CASSLRWKGPYNEQFF.

The V call is TRBV28, the J call TRBJ1-5; D may be TRBD1 (5 bases). This CDR3 has 17 residues. Germline-derived CDR1 and CDR2 are MDHEN and SYDVKM. V was pared by 7 bases and J by 0 bases, with 19 bases between. Written as DNA, the CDR3 is TGTGCCAGCAAGATCCGGAACAGGATTAATAGCAATCAGCCCCAGCATTTT. As protein: CASKIRNRINSNQPQHF.

This clonotype was found many times. The rearrangement joins TRBV7-2 to TRBJ1-1; D is uncertain. This CDR3 comprises 12 residues. Germline V lookup: CDR1 SGHTA, CDR2 FQGNSA. With 5 bases removed from V and 5 bases from J, the gap between germline ends came to 9 bases. Here the CDR3 reads CASSIGWTEAFF. The CDR3 DNA sequence: TGTGCCAGCAGCATAGGGTGGACTGAAGCTTTCTTT.

This sequence joins TRBV19 and TRBJ1-6; TRBD1 aligns across 10 bases. This CDR3 spans 14 amino acids. Germline CDR1 and CDR2: LNHDA and SQIVND (reference sequence). Germline trimming cut 8 bases from V and 9 bases from J; bases unmatched to any gene: 7. The CDR3 DNA follows: TGTGCCAGTCACAGCCGGGACAGGGGTTCACCCCTCCACTTT. It specifies CASHSRDRGSPLHF.

This clonotype was counted many times. J is TRBJ2-5 and V is TRBV27; the match to TRBD2 covers 8 bases. V trimming: 5 bases; J trimming: 5 bases; junction bases outside the gene matches: 10. CDR1 and CDR2 (germline): MNHEY, SMNVEV (reference sequence). The CDR3 has 15 residues. The CDR3 region has the DNA TGTGCCAGCAGTCCGACCCAGCGGGGGTCTGAGACCCAGTACTTC. This encodes CASSPTQRGSETQYF.

This clonotype came up a few times. V is TRBV19 and J is TRBJ2-1; 12 bases fit TRBD1. The CDR3 loop spans 15 amino acids. CDR1 LNHDA and CDR2 SQIVND come from the germline V gene (reference sequence). Losses at the gene ends were 7 bases for V and 2 bases for J; bases not matched to a gene: 3. CDR3 sequence (DNA): TGTGCCAGTACCGGGACAGGGGGCGCCTACAATGAGCAGTTCTTC. Translating gives CASTGTGGAYNEQFF.

This chain links TRBV12-3 or TRBV12-4 with TRBJ2-2; either TRBD1 or TRBD2 may fit D (5 bases each). With 6 bases removed from V and 1 base from J, the gap between germline ends came to 18 bases. This CDR3 contains 17 residues. The CDR3 sequence is CASSSPDRDGNTGELFF. CDR3 sequence (DNA): TGTGCCAGCAGCTCCCCCGACCGGGACGGGAACACCGGGGAGCTGTTTTTT.

The rearrangement joins TRBV30 to TRBJ1-2, with D possibly TRBD1 on 5 matching bases. The CDR3 totals 13 residues. Germline CDR1 and CDR2: GTSNPN and SVGIG (reference sequence). The V gene lost 1 base and the J gene lost 4 bases, with 10 bases spanning the gap. CDR3 nucleotide sequence: TGTGCCTGGAGTGCAACCGGGGGCTATGGCTACACCTTC. Translating gives CAWSATGGYGYTF.

In this sample, this clonotype turned up many times. A much larger clone differs from this one at a single base, so this may be a read error. The J gene is TRBJ2-2, the V gene TRBV10-3, with 7 bases that match TRBD1. This CDR3 contains 18 residues. Germline-derived CDR1 and CDR2 are ENHRY and SYGVKD. The CDR3: CTISEVPGGPGHTGELFF. The CDR3 DNA reads as TGTACCATCAGTGAGGTTCCAGGGGGACCGGGGCACACCGGGGAGCTGTTTTTT.

This clonotype is medium-sized by share. The chain uses TRBV29-1 and TRBJ2-1; 8 positions match TRBD1. V dropped 2 bases and J dropped 2; count of bases not matched to a gene: 2. The germline gives CDR1 SQVTM, CDR2 ANQGSEA. The CDR3 contains 14 residues. The CDR3 nucleotides read TGCAGCGTTGAAAAGACAGGGGCCTACAATGAGCAGTTCTTC. Amino acid sequence: CSVEKTGAYNEQFF.